These T cell receptor beta chains were read from a single sample in a study of blood T cell repertoires in COVID-19. Data came from immunoSEQ multiplex PCR; TCRdb stores just in-frame clones and leaves some out. This sample has more than 300,000 clones, with roughly nine tenths found just once. The sample consisted of PBMCs or T cells enriched from blood (not recorded which). Every receptor here comes from a woman in her twenties or thirties who had been exposed to COVID-19. CDR3s include the opening cysteine and the closing phenylalanine or tryptophan. Fields, in order: D gene, V gene, J gene, clone size, CDR3 protein, CDR3 DNA. D genes are given only for firm matches. Expanded clones get a size class; other rows say once, few or many, or leave the size out.

>NA|TRBV10-3|TRBJ1-2|NA
CAISAEPNYGYTF
TGTGCCATCAGTGCGGAGCCTAACTATGGCTACACCTTC
>TRBD1|TRBV12-3/TRBV12-4|TRBJ1-1|NA
CASRKTGGTEAFF
TGTGCCAGCAGAAAAACAGGGGGCACTGAAGCTTTCTTT
>NA|TRBV6-1|TRBJ1-1|NA
CASSESRAGTEAFF
TGTGCCAGCAGTGAATCCAGGGCAGGCACTGAAGCTTTCTTT
>TRBD2|TRBV3-1/TRBV3-2|TRBJ2-5|NA
CASSLAGFAETQYF
TGTGCCAGCAGCCTAGCGGGATTCGCAGAGACCCAGTACTTC
>NA|TRBV6-5|TRBJ1-6|NA
CASMSAGWALHF
TGTGCCAGCATGAGTGCAGGATGGGCCCTCCACTTT
>NA|TRBV11-2|TRBJ1-2|NA
CASSYPGEYGYTF
TGTGCCAGCAGTTACCCAGGGGAGTATGGCTACACCTTC
>TRBD2|TRBV7-9|TRBJ2-5|NA
CASSLAGGPETQYF
TGTGCCAGCAGCCTAGCGGGGGGGCCAGAGACCCAGTACTTC
>NA|TRBV27|TRBJ1-4|NA
CASSLTGRREKLFF
TGTGCCAGCAGTTTGACAGGACGGCGTGAAAAACTGTTTTTT
>TRBD1|TRBV12-3/TRBV12-4|TRBJ1-2|few
CASSWTGDYGYTF
TGTGCCAGCAGTTGGACAGGGGACTATGGCTACACCTTC
>NA|TRBV5-1|TRBJ2-3|NA
CASSLSLSTDTQYF
TGCGCCAGCAGCTTGTCCCTGAGCACAGATACGCAGTATTTT
>TRBD2|TRBV7-8|TRBJ2-5|NA
CASSLERGFWDETQYF
TGTGCCAGCAGCTTAGAGCGGGGTTTCTGGGACGAGACCCAGTACTTC
>TRBD1|TRBV30|TRBJ2-1|NA
CAWSVGTGARNEQFF
TGTGCCTGGAGTGTAGGGACAGGGGCAAGAAATGAGCAGTTCTTC
>TRBD2|TRBV3-1/TRBV3-2|TRBJ2-7|NA
CASSQDQGTSGENEQYF
TGTGCCAGCAGCCAAGATCAGGGAACTAGCGGGGAGAACGAGCAGTACTTC
>NA|TRBV19|TRBJ1-4|once
CASSISSSRGNEKLFF
TGTGCCAGTAGTATTAGTAGCAGCAGGGGAAACGAAAAACTGTTTTTT
>TRBD1|TRBV5-1|TRBJ1-2|NA
CASSSAPGTGDRGYTF
TGCGCCAGCAGCTCGGCTCCCGGGACAGGGGACCGGGGCTACACCTTC
>TRBD2|TRBV11-3|TRBJ2-7|NA
CASSRGLASSYEQYF
TGTGCCAGCAGCCGAGGACTAGCGAGCTCCTACGAGCAGTACTTC
>TRBD1|TRBV6-2/TRBV6-3|TRBJ1-6|once
CASSYSRTGNNSPLHF
TGTGCCAGCAGTTACTCGAGGACAGGGAATAATTCACCCCTCCACTTT
>TRBD1|TRBV2|TRBJ1-2|NA
CASSTDRVVGYTF
TGTGCCAGCAGCACCGACAGGGTGGTGGGCTACACCTTC
>NA|TRBV10-3|TRBJ1-1|NA
CAISGGGTEAFF
TGTGCCATCAGTGGCGGGGGCACTGAAGCTTTCTTT
>NA|TRBV29-1|TRBJ1-4|NA
CSVVLGGGGEKLFF
TGCAGCGTTGTGCTCGGGGGTGGAGGGGAAAAACTGTTTTTT
>TRBD1|TRBV6-5|TRBJ1-5|NA
CASSLTGGQPQHF
TGTGCCAGCAGCTTGACAGGGGGACAGCCCCAGCATTTT
>NA|TRBV3-1/TRBV3-2|TRBJ1-6|NA
CASSRAFGRVDSPLHF
TGTGCCAGCAGCCGCGCCTTCGGCAGGGTTGATTCACCCCTCCACTTT
>NA|TRBV15|TRBJ1-1|NA
CATRSGMNTEAFF
TGTGCCACTCGGTCAGGGATGAACACTGAAGCTTTCTTT
>NA|TRBV7-6|TRBJ2-1|NA
CASSSTGGRGQNEQFF
TGTGCCAGCAGCTCCACCGGTGGAAGGGGCCAAAATGAGCAGTTCTTC
>TRBD1|TRBV7-9|TRBJ2-7|NA
CASSARQGADEQYF
TGTGCCAGCAGCGCCCGACAGGGGGCGGACGAGCAGTACTTC
>TRBD2|TRBV19|TRBJ2-3|few
CASSPKRGVTDTQYF
TGTGCCAGTAGTCCGAAGCGGGGAGTGACAGATACGCAGTATTTT
>TRBD2|TRBV19|TRBJ2-2|NA
CASKPIVFGTRGTGELFF
TGTGCCAGTAAGCCGATCGTCTTCGGGACTAGGGGCACCGGGGAGCTGTTTTTT
>NA|TRBV7-2|TRBJ2-7|once
CASSLSTAYEQYF
TGTGCCAGCAGCTTGTCGACAGCCTACGAGCAGTACTTC
>NA|TRBV7-2|TRBJ2-7|NA
CASSYRHINSYEQYF
TGTGCCAGCAGTTACAGACACATAAACTCCTACGAGCAGTACTTC
>NA|TRBV5-5|TRBJ2-7|NA
CASSRTERHEQYF
TGTGCCAGCAGTCGGACAGAGCGCCACGAGCAGTACTTC
>NA|TRBV4-1|TRBJ2-5|NA
CASSQVGTSQETQYF
TGCGCCAGCAGCCAAGTCGGGACTTCCCAAGAGACCCAGTACTTC
>NA|TRBV5-1|TRBJ2-5|once
CASSLSSGEETQYF
TGCGCCAGCAGCCTAAGTTCGGGAGAGGAGACCCAGTACTTC
>TRBD1|TRBV18|TRBJ1-4|few
CASSPTDREGEKLFF
TGTGCCAGCTCACCTACGGACAGGGAGGGTGAAAAACTGTTTTTT
>NA|TRBV27|TRBJ1-2|NA
CASSLGSNYGYTF
TGTGCCAGCAGTTTAGGCAGTAACTATGGCTACACCTTC
>TRBD1|TRBV6-5|TRBJ2-3|NA
CASSLGTGGTDTQYF
TGTGCCAGCAGCCTCGGGACAGGGGGCACAGATACGCAGTATTTT
>NA|TRBV27|TRBJ1-5|NA
CASSDTSYQPQHF
TGTGCCAGCAGCGACACGAGTTATCAGCCCCAGCATTTT
>NA|TRBV24-1|TRBJ2-5|once
CATSDFQQGQETQYF
TGTGCCACCAGTGATTTTCAGCAGGGCCAAGAGACCCAGTACTTC
>TRBD1|TRBV30|TRBJ1-1|NA
CALGQGLNTEAFF
TGTGCCTTGGGACAGGGGTTGAACACTGAAGCTTTCTTT
>TRBD1|TRBV29-1|TRBJ2-1|NA
CSVDGQANNEQFF
TGCAGCGTTGACGGACAGGCTAACAATGAGCAGTTCTTC
>NA|TRBV5-6|TRBJ1-1|NA
CASSHIPGRGNTEAFF
TGTGCCAGCAGCCACATCCCAGGCCGGGGGAACACTGAAGCTTTCTTT
>NA|TRBV19|TRBJ1-2|NA
CASTSRLGYTF
TGTGCCAGTACGTCAAGACTTGGCTACACCTTC
>TRBD1|TRBV19|TRBJ1-5|NA
CASSRLGQGANQPQHF
TGTGCCAGTAGTAGGCTTGGGCAGGGGGCCAATCAGCCCCAGCATTTT
>TRBD1|TRBV7-9|TRBJ1-6|NA
CASSPGQAYNSPLHF
TGTGCCAGCAGCCCCGGACAGGCCTATAATTCACCCCTCCACTTT
>NA|TRBV2|TRBJ1-2|NA
CASRGGRGTNNYGYTF
TGTGCCAGCAGAGGGGGTCGGGGAACGAATAACTATGGCTACACCTTC
>NA|TRBV3-1/TRBV3-2|TRBJ2-5|NA
CASSQESRETQYF
TGTGCCAGCAGCCAAGAGTCACGGGAGACCCAGTACTTC
>TRBD2|TRBV19|TRBJ2-1|once
CASSLLAGAGNEQFF
TGTGCCAGTAGTCTACTAGCGGGGGCCGGGAATGAGCAGTTCTTC